Following are 19 T cell receptor beta chains from one sample sequenced in a study of cytomegalovirus exposure and HLA in healthy donors. 60 Vbeta and 13 Jbeta primers were used in PCR. Sequencing was performed with immunoSEQ multiplex PCR; in TCRdb, only in-frame clones are kept and a portion is missing. The sample contains roughly 100,000 clones, approximately 84% of which appear only once. Sequenced: PBMCs. The receptor source for this set is a male donor in good health and CMV-seronegative.

The CDR3, as DNA: TGCGCCAGCAGCAATACTATGACTCCCAACTATGGCTACACCTTC. It specifies CASSNTMTPNYGYTF. The rearrangement uses TRBV5-1 and TRBJ1-2; D gene unclear. In germline, CDR1 is SGHRS, CDR2 YFSETQ. The V end was cut by 4 bases, the J end by 2 bases, with 15 bases between. This CDR3 is 15 amino acids long.

This CDR3 is CASRDRVFEQFF. DNA of the CDR3: TGTGCCAGCAGGGACAGGGTTTTTGAGCAGTTCTTC. The V and J genes are TRBV6-5 and TRBJ2-1; TRBD1 matches 8 bases. With V trimmed by 6 bases and J by 9 bases, 4 bases remained unmatched. Germline CDR1 is MNHEY and CDR2 is SVGAGI. The CDR3 covers 12 residues.

The chain couples TRBV4-3 to TRBJ1-4; no clear D gene. Trimming cost V 0 bases and J 0 bases, with 17 bases left between them. CDR1 is LGHNA, CDR2 YSLEER, per germline. The CDR3 spans 19 residues. CDR3 loop: CASSQDLPRKLPTNEKLFF. As DNA, the CDR3 is TGCGCCAGCAGCCAAGATCTTCCGAGGAAGCTGCCAACTAATGAAAAACTGTTTTTT.

The rearrangement uses TRBV5-1 and TRBJ2-7, with 9 bases that match TRBD1. V lost 0 bases and J lost 6; bases outside the gene matches: 10. Germline CDR1 SGHRS, CDR2 YFSETQ. The CDR3 contains 16 residues. CDR3 amino acids: CASSLGAGTGFREQYF. The CDR3 DNA sequence: TGCGCCAGCAGCTTGGGCGCCGGGACAGGGTTTCGCGAGCAGTACTTC.

Concerning this clone itself: Other DNA sequences from this sample encode an identical CDR3 as well. The V and J genes are TRBV5-1 and TRBJ2-1; 10 bases match TRBD2. Germline V gene lookup returns CDR1 SGHRS and CDR2 YFSETQ. This CDR3 region has 15 residues. V lost 1 base and J lost 3; bases outside the gene matches: 1. CDR3: CASSLTSGIYNEQFF. CDR3 sequence (DNA): TGCGCCAGCAGCTTGACTAGCGGGATCTACAATGAGCAGTTCTTC.

The chain uses TRBV2 and TRBJ1-1; weak D call: TRBD1 (5 bases). Looked up from germline, CDR1 is SNHLY and CDR2 is FYNNEI. The CDR3 is 13 residues long. V was shortened by 6 bases and J by 4 bases, with 12 bases between the two germline ends. The CDR3 nucleotides are TGTGCCAGCAGGGGGGGGTCTATCACTGAAGCTTTCTTT. It is translated as CASRGGSITEAFF.

V usage is TRBV7-6 and J usage is TRBJ2-3; tentatively, D is TRBD2 (5 bases). This CDR3 has 14 residues. Trimming shortened V by 3 bases and J by 3 bases, and 10 bases separated the two germline ends. Germline V gene sequence: CDR1 SGHVS, CDR2 FNYEAQ. CDR3 in amino acids: CASSFSGGTDTQYF. DNA for the CDR3: TGTGCCAGCAGCTTCAGCGGAGGAACAGATACGCAGTATTTT.

V and J are TRBV6-1 and TRBJ2-7, with D possibly TRBD2 on 5 matching bases. Germline loops: CDR1 MNHNS, CDR2 SASEGT. Trimming left V 7 bases short and J 3 bases short, with 19 bases between. This CDR3 comprises 15 residues. CDR3 residues: CASTFSWELGYEQYF. DNA of the CDR3: TGTGCCAGCACCTTCTCCTGGGAGCTTGGCTACGAGCAGTACTTC.

This sequence joins TRBV20-1 and TRBJ2-7; possible D gene TRBD1, 6 bases. Trimming stripped 5 bases from V and 9 bases from J, with 14 bases between. CDR1 is DFQATT, CDR2 SNEGSKA, per germline (reference sequence). The CDR3 has 11 amino acids. CDR3 loop: CSAVQGSVQYF. The DNA for the CDR3 is TGCAGTGCTGTACAGGGTAGTGTGCAGTACTTC.

This chain connects TRBV9 to TRBJ2-7; tentative D call: TRBD1 (6 bases). This CDR3 has 15 residues. V was shortened by 3 bases and J by 2 bases, with 15 bases between the two germline ends. Germline CDR1 and CDR2: SGDLS and YYNGEE. As DNA, the CDR3 is TGTGCCAGCAGCGGGAGGACAGTTGAGGCCTACGAGCAGTACTTC. Translated: CASSGRTVEAYEQYF.

A few counts support this clone. V gene TRBV5-1 combines with J gene TRBJ2-6, with D uncertain. CDR3 length: 13 residues. Germline CDR1 is SGHRS and CDR2 is YFSETQ. V was cut by 7 bases and J by 4 bases, with 9 bases left in between. The CDR3 is CASSESGANVLTF. The CDR3 DNA follows: TGCGCCAGCTCGGAGTCCGGGGCCAACGTCCTGACTTTC.

J is TRBJ1-1 and V is TRBV4-3; D gene ambiguous. Germline assignment: CDR1 LGHNA and CDR2 YSLEER. CDR3 length: 16 residues. The germline V and J ends were trimmed by 0 bases and 1 base, with 12 bases remaining between them. The CDR3 protein is CASSQDFQVQNTEAFF. In nucleotides, the CDR3 is TGCGCCAGCAGCCAAGATTTTCAGGTCCAGAACACTGAAGCTTTCTTT.

This clone was observed a handful of times. The chain carries TRBV10-2 and TRBJ1-5; D might be TRBD1 (6 bases). The CDR3 covers 16 residues. Germline-derived CDR1 and CDR2 are WSHSY and SAAADI. Trimming left V 7 bases short and J 1 base short, with 17 bases between. Here the CDR3 reads CASTRDTPRSNQPQHF. The CDR3 DNA is TGCGCCAGCACCCGGGACACTCCAAGGAGCAATCAGCCCCAGCATTTT.

The chain has TRBV9 and TRBJ2-1, with TRBD2 matching over 13 bases. This CDR3 has 15 residues. V lost 4 bases and J lost 5; bases outside the gene matches: 3. Germline CDR1 SGDLS, CDR2 YYNGEE. The chain's CDR3 is CASSRTSGGHNEQFF. Here the CDR3 DNA reads TGTGCCAGCAGCCGGACTAGCGGGGGACACAATGAGCAGTTCTTC. Complete variable domain (other parts from reference TRBV9 and TRBJ2-1): DSGVTQTPKHLITATGQRVTLRCSPRSGDLSVYWYQQSLDQGLQFLIQYYNGEERAKGNILERFSAQQFPDLHSELNLSSLELGDSALYFCASSRTSGGHNEQFFGPGTRLTVL.

This sequence joins TRBV6-1 and TRBJ2-1; D might be TRBD2 (6 bases). The germline V gene has CDR1 MNHNS and CDR2 SASEGT. V lost 2 bases to trimming and J lost 0 bases, with 20 bases between them. The CDR3 is 19 amino acids. CDR3 coding DNA: TGTGCCAGCAGTGAAAGGCCCAAGATGGCGGGACGCTCCTACAATGAGCAGTTCTTC. It encodes CASSERPKMAGRSYNEQFF.

In DNA form, the CDR3 reads TGTGCCACCAAGGGGGAGCTCTCCTACGAGCAGTACTTC. Its protein is CATKGELSYEQYF. This chain joins TRBV15 and TRBJ2-7; tentative D call: TRBD1 (6 bases). Deletions cut 7 bases from V and 0 bases from J, with 10 bases between. The V gene's germline CDR1 is LNHNV and CDR2 YYDKDF (reference sequence). The CDR3 spans 13 residues.

This rearrangement joins TRBV27 to TRBJ2-7; 8 positions match TRBD2. J was trimmed by 2 bases and V by 4 bases; bases with no gene match: 13. The germline CDR1 and CDR2 sequences are MNHEY and SMNVEV (reference sequence). This CDR3 contains 17 residues. CDR3 sequence: CASSSVPRGGFPYEQYF. In DNA, the CDR3 is TGTGCCAGCAGTTCCGTCCCACGGGGGGGGTTTCCCTACGAGCAGTACTTC.

The chain links TRBV6-1 to TRBJ2-1; weak D call: TRBD1 (5 bases). Germline lookup yields CDR1 MNHNS and CDR2 SASEGT. V lost 2 bases to trimming and J lost 3 bases, with 8 bases between them. The CDR3 runs 14 residues. The CDR3 bases are TGTGCCAGCAGTGAACAGGGATTCTACAATGAGCAGTTCTTC. Amino acid sequence: CASSEQGFYNEQFF.

V and J are TRBV7-9 and TRBJ1-1; perhaps TRBD1 as D (6 bases). Germline loops: CDR1 SEHNR, CDR2 FQNEAQ (reference sequence). Trimming stripped 5 bases from V and 3 bases from J, with 13 bases between. The CDR3 runs to 14 residues. CDR3 residues: CASSPRTDHTEAFF. CDR3 sequence (DNA): TGTGCCAGCAGCCCGCGGACAGACCACACTGAAGCTTTCTTT.